This T cell receptor beta chain comes out of a study of cytomegalovirus exposure and HLA in healthy donors. Whole-study context: A prior study identified just under 120 million unique TCR beta sequences from about 200 million T cells.

Looked up from germline, CDR1 is SGHDT and CDR2 is YYEEEE. The CDR3 runs to 17 residues. This clone has just one count. No antigen is known for it. Relative to the germline gene, one junction end is altered; a read error may explain this. PCR amplification relied on 60 Vbeta primers (plus 13 Jbeta primers). Data came from immunoSEQ multiplex PCR; TCRdb stores just in-frame clones and leaves some out. Here the sample spans more than 55,000 clones, 74% being singletons. Findings and limits, study-wide: Certain sequence variants were highly shared and formed a cluster, and this cluster was likely a sequencing artifact. A few chains linked to CMV were shown in vitro to be specific for CMV antigens. Follow-up analysis later connected one missense variant in DCLRE1C with trimming of TCR beta V- and J-genes.

This clonotype was obtained from a woman aged 55-69 years in good health and CMV-seropositive. The sequencing input was PBMCs. The rearrangement links TRBV5-6 to TRBJ1-1; no clear D. CDR3 sequence: CACSLDGPGVLNTEAFF. CDR3 sequence (DNA): TGTGCCTGCAGCTTGGATGGGCCCGGGGTCCTGAACACTGAAGCTTTCTTT.